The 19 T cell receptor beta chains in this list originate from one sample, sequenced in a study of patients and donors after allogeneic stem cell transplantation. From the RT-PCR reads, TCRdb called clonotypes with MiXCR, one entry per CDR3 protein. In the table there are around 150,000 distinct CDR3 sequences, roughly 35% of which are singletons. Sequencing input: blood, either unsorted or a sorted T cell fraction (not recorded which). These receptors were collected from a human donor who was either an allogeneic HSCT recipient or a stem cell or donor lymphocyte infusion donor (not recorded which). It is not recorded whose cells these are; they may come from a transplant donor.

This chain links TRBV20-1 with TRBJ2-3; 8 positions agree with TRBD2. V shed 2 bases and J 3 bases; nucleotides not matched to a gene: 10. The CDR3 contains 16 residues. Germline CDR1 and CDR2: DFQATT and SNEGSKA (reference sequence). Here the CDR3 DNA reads TGCAGTGCTAGACCAGGACTAGCTGGTTTAACAGATACGCAGTATTTT. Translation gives CSARPGLAGLTDTQYF.

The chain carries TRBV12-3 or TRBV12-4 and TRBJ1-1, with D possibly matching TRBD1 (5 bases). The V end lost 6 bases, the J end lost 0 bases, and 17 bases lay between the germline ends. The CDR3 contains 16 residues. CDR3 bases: TGTGCCAGCAGCCAGGCGGGGGGGTACGTGAACACTGAAGCTTTCTTT. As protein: CASSQAGGYVNTEAFF.

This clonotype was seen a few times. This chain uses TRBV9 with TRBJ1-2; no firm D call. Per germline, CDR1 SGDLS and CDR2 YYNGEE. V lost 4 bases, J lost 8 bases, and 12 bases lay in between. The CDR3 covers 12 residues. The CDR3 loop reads CASSIGVRGYTF. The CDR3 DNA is TGTGCCAGCAGCATCGGAGTGCGCGGCTACACCTTC.

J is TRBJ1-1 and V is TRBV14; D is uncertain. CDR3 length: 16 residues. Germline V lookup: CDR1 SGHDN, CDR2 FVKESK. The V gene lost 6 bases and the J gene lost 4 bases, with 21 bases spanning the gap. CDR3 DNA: TGTGCCAGCAGGCCTCTGGATGGGTCCGCTCCCACTGAAGCTTTCTTT. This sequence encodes CASRPLDGSAPTEAFF.

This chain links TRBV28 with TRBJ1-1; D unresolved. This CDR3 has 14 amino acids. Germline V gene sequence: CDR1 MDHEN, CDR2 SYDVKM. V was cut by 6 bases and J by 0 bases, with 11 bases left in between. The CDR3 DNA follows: TGTGCCAGCAGCCCTACCTCCATGAACACTGAAGCTTTCTTT. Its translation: CASSPTSMNTEAFF.

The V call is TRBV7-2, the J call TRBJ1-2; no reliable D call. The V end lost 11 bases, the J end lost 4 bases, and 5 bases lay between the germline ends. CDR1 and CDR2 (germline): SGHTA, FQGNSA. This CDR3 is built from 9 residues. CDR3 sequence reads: CAGSYGYTF. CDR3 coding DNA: TGTGCCGGCTCCTATGGCTACACCTTC. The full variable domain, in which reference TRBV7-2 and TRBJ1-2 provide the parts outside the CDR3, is GAGVSQSPSNKVTEKGKDVELRCDPISGHTALYWYRQSLGQGLEFLIYFQGNSAPDKSGLPSDRFSAERTGGSVSTLTIQRTQQEDSAVYLCAGSYGYTFGSGTRLTVV.

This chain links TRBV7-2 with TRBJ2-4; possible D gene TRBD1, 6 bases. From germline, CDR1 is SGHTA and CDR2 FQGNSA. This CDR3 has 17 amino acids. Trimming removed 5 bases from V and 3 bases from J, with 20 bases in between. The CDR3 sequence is CASSLRGAGVGKNIQYF. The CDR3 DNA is TGTGCCAGCAGCCTCCGAGGGGCAGGGGTAGGCAAAAACATTCAGTACTTC.

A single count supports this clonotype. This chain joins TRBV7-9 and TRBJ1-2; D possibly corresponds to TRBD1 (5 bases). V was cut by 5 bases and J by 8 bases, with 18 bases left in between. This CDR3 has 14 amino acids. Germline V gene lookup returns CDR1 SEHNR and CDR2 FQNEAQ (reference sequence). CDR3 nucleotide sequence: TGTGCCAGCAGCCACCCCCGCAGGGTGGAAGGCTACACCTTC. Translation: CASSHPRRVEGYTF.

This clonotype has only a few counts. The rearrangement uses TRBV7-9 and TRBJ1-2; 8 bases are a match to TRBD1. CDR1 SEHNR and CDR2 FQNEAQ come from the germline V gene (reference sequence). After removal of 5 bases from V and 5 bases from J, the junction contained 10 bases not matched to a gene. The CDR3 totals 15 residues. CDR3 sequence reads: CASSLSPTGEYGYTF. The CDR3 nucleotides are TGTGCCAGCAGCCTCTCACCGACAGGGGAGTATGGCTACACCTTC.

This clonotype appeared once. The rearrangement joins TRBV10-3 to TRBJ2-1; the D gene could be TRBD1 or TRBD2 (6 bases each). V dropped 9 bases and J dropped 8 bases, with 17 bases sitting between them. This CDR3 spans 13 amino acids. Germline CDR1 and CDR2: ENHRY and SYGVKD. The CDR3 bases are TGTGCCATAAAGCGGGCCGGGGGCGATGAGCAGTTCTTC. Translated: CAIKRAGGDEQFF.

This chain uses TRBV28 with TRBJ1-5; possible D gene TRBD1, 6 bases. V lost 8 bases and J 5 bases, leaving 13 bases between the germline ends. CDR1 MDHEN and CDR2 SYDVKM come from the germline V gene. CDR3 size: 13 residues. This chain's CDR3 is CASEMDRYQPQHF. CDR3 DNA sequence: TGTGCCAGCGAGATGGACAGATATCAGCCCCAGCATTTT.

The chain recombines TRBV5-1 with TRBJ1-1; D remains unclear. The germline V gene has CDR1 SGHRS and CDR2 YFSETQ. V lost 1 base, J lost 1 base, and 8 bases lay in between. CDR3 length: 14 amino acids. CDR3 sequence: CASSLWRENTEAFF. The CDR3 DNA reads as TGCGCCAGCAGCTTGTGGCGGGAGAACACTGAAGCTTTCTTT.

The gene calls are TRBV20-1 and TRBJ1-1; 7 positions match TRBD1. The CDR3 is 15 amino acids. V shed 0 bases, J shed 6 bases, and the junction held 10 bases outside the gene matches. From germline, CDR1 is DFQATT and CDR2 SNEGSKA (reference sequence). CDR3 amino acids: CSARDRRQGVPEAFF. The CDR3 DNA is TGCAGTGCTAGAGATCGGCGACAGGGTGTTCCTGAAGCTTTCTTT.

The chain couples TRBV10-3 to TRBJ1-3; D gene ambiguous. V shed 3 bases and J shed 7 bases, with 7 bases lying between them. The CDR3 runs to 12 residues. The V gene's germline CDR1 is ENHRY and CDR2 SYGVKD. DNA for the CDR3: TGTGCCATCAGTGACTCCGGCAACACCATATATTTT. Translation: CAISDSGNTIYF.

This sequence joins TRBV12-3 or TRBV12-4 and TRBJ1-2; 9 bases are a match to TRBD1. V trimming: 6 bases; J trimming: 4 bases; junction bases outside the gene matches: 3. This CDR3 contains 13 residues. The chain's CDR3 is CASRGQGIYGYTF. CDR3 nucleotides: TGTGCCAGCAGGGGACAGGGTATCTATGGCTACACCTTC.

CDR3 sequence: CASSVGHLTGELFF. Here the CDR3 DNA reads TGTGCCAGCAGCGTAGGACACCTCACCGGGGAGCTGTTTTTT. V usage is TRBV9 and J usage is TRBJ2-2, with no clear D. Germline V gene data show CDR1 as SGDLS and CDR2 as YYNGEE. V lost 0 bases and J lost 4, with 7 bases in between. The CDR3 runs to 14 residues. Full variable domain (remainder filled in from reference TRBV9 and TRBJ2-2): DSGVTQTPKHLITATGQRVTLRCSPRSGDLSVYWYQQSLDQGLQFLIQYYNGEERAKGNILERFSAQQFPDLHSELNLSSLELGDSALYFCASSVGHLTGELFFGEGSRLTVL.

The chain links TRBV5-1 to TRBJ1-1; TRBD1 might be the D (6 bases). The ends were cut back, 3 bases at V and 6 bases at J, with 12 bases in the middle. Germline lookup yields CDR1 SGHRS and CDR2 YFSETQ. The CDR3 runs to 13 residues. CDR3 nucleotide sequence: TGCGCCAGCAGCTGGGGGGCAAGGGCTGAAGCTTTCTTT. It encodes CASSWGARAEAFF.

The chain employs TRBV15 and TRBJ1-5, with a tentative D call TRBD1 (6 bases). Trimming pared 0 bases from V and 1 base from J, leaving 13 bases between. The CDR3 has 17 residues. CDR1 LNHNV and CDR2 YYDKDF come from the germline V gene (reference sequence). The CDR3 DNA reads TGTGCCACCAGCAGAGATCGGCACAGGGTAAGCAATCAGCCCCAGCATTTT. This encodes CATSRDRHRVSNQPQHF.

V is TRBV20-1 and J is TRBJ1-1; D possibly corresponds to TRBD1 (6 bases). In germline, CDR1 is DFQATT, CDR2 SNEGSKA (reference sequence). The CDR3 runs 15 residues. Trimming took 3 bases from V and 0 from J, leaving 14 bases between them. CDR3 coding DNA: TGCAGTGCTAGCCGGGACATTGGGTTGAACACTGAAGCTTTCTTT. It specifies CSASRDIGLNTEAFF.